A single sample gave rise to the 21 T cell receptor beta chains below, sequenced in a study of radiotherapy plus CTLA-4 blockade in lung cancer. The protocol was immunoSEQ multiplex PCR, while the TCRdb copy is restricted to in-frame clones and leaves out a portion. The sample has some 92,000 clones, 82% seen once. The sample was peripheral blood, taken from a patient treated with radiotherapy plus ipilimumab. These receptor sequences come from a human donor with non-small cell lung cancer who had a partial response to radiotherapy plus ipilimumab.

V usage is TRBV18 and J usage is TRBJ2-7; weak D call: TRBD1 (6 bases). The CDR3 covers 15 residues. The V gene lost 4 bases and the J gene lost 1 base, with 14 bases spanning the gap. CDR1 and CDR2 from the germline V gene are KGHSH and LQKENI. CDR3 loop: CASSLNRARSYEQYF. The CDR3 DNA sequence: TGTGCCAGCTCACTCAACAGGGCGCGGTCCTACGAGCAGTACTTC.

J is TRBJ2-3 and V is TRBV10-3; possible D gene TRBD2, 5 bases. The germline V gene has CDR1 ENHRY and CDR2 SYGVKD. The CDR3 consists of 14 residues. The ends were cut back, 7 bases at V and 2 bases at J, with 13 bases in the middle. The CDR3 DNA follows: TGTGCCATCAACAAAGCGGAGTACACAGATACGCAGTATTTT. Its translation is CAINKAEYTDTQYF.

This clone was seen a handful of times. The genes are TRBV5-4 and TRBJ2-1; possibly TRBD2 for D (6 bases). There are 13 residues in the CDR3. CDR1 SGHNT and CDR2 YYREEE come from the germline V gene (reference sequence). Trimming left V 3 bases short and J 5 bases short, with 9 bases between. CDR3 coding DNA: TGTGCCAGCAGCTGGACTACTAACAATGAGCAGTTCTTC. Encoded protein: CASSWTTNNEQFF.

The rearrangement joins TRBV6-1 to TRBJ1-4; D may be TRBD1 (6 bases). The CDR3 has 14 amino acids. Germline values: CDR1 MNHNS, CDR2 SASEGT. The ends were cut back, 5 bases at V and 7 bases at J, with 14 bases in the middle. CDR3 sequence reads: CASSTTRQVEKLFF. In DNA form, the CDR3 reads TGTGCCAGCAGTACTACACGACAGGTTGAAAAACTGTTTTTT.

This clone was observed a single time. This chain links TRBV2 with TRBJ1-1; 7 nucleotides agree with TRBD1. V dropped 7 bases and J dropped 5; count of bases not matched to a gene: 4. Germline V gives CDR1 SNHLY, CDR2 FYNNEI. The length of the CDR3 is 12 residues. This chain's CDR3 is CASNLRGTEAFF. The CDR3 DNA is TGTGCCAGCAACCTCAGGGGGACTGAAGCTTTCTTT.

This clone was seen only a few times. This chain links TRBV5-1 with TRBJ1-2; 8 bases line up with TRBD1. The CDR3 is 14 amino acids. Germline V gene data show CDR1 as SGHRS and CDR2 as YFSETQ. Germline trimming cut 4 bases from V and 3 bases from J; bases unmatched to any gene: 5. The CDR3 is CASSPGTGDYGYTF. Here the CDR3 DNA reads TGCGCCAGCAGCCCGGGGACAGGAGACTATGGCTACACCTTC.

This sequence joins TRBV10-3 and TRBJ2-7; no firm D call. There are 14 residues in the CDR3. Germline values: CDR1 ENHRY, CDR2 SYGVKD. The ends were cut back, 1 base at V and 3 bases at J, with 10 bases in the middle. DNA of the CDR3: TGTGCCATCAGTGAGTTGCCAGAATACTACGAGCAGTACTTC. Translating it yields CAISELPEYYEQYF.

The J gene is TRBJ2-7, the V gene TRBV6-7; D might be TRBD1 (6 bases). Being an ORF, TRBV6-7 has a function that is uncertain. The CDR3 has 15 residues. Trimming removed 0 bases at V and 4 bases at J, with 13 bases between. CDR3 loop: CASSYSSGAGYEQYF. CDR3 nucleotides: TGTGCCAGCAGTTACTCGTCAGGGGCAGGGTACGAGCAGTACTTC.

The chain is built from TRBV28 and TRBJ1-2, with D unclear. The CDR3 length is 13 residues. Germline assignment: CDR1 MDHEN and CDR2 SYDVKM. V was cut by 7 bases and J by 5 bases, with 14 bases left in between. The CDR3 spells CASTPGGFYGYTF. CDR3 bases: TGTGCCAGCACCCCCGGCGGGTTTTATGGCTACACCTTC.

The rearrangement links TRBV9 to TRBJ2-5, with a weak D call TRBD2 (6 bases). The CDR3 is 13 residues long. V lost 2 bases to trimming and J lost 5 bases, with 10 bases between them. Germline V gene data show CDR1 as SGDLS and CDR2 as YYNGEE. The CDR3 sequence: CASSVGGMETQYF. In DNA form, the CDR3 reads TGTGCCAGCAGCGTTGGGGGGATGGAGACCCAGTACTTC.

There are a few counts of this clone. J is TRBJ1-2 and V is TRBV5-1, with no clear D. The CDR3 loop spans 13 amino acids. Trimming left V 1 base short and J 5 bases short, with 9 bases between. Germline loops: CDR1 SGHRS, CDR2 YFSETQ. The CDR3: CASSLLGEYGYTF. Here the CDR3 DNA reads TGCGCCAGCAGCTTGTTAGGAGAATATGGCTACACCTTC.

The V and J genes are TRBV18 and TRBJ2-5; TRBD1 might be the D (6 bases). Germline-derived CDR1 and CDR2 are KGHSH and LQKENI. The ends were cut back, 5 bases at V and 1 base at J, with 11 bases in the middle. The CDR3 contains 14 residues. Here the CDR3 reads CASSTGSPQETQYF. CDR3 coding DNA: TGTGCCAGCTCAACAGGGAGCCCCCAAGAGACCCAGTACTTC.

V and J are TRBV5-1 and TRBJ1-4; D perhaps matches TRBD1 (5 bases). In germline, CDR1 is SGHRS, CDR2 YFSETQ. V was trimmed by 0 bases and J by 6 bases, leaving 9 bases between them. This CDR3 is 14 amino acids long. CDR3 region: CASSLAGGDEKLFF. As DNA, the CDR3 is TGCGCCAGCAGCTTGGCTGGGGGGGATGAAAAACTGTTTTTT.

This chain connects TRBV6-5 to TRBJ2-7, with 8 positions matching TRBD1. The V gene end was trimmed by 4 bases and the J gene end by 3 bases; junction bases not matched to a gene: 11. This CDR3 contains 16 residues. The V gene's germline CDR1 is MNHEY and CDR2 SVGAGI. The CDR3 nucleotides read TGTGCCAGCAGTTCCCCGGCAGGGGGCAACATCTACGAGCAGTACTTC. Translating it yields CASSSPAGGNIYEQYF.

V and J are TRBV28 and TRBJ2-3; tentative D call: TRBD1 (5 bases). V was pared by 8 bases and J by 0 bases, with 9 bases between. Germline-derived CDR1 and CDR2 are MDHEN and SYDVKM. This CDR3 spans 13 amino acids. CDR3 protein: CASFGASTDTQYF. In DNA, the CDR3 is TGTGCCAGCTTTGGGGCTAGCACAGATACGCAGTATTTT.

CDR3 sequence: CASSETGAHEQYF. The CDR3 region has the DNA TGTGCCAGCAGTGAGACAGGGGCCCACGAGCAGTACTTC. The chain couples TRBV2 to TRBJ2-5, with 8 bases lining up with TRBD1. The last part of the DNA fits TRBJ2-7 better; the J call may be wrong. From germline, CDR1 is SNHLY and CDR2 FYNNEI. This CDR3 contains 13 residues.

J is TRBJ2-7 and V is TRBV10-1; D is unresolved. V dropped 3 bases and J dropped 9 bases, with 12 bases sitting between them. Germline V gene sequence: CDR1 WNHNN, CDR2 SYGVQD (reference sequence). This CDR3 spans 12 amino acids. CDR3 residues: CASSDRAFGQYF. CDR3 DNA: TGCGCCAGCAGTGATCGAGCTTTCGGGCAGTACTTC.

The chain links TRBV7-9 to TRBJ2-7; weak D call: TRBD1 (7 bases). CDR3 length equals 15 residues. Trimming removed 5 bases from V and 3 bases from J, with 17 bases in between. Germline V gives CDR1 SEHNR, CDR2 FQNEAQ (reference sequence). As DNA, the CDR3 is TGTGCCAGCAGCCTCATCTCAGGGGGGAACTACGAGCAGTACTTC. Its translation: CASSLISGGNYEQYF. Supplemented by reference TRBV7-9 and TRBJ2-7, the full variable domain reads DTGVSQNPRHKITKRGQNVTFRCDPISEHNRLYWYRQTLGQGPEFLTYFQNEAQLEKSRLLSDRFSAERPKGSFSTLEIQRTEQGDSAMYLCASSLISGGNYEQYFGPGTRLTVT.

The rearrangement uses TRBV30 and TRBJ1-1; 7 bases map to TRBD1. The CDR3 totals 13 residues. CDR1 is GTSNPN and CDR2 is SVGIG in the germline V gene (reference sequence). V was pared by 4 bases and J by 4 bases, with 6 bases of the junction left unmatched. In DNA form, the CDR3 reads TGTGCCTGGACCAGACAGGGAGGCACTGAAGCTTTCTTT. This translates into CAWTRQGGTEAFF.

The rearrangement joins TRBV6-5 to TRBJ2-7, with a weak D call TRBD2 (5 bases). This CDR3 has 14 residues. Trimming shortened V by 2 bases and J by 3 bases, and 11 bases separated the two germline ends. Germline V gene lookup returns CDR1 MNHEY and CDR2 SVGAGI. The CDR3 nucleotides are TGTGCCAGCAGTTACCTCCCGGGGAGCTACGAGCAGTACTTC. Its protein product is CASSYLPGSYEQYF.

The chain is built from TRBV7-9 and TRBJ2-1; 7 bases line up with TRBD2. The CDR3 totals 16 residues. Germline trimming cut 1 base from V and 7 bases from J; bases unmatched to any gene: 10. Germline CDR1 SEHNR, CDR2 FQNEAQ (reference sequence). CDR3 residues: CASSLVAGEWVNEQFF. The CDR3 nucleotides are TGTGCCAGCAGCTTAGTGGCGGGAGAGTGGGTAAATGAGCAGTTCTTC.